This T cell receptor (beta chain) originates from a study of regulatory T cells in long-lasting Graves disease. Sequencing libraries for TCR beta were prepared with iRepertoire HTBI primers and Arm-PCR of CDR3 regions. A single record per CDR3 protein comes from TCRdb applying MiXCR to the multiplex PCR reads. Among fewer than 650,000 distinct CDR3 sequences, approximately 16% were seen once, and the ten largest hold about 12%. This clonotype was detected many times. Time point of the sample: newly diagnosed GD, antithyroid drugs for less than 3 months. Preparation of the TCR library used RNA extracted from PBMCs. Germline-derived CDR1 and CDR2 are SNHLY and FYNNEI. The junction had 3 bases not matched to a gene; V was cut back by 4 bases and J by 7 bases. The CDR3 extends over 12 amino acids. This sample was also put to use in a study of T cells in Graves' hyperthyroidism and ophthalmopathy. That work states: Initially, a first-round RT-PCR of the TCR CDR3 employed the HTBI primer set.

V gene TRBV2 combines with J gene TRBJ1-2; 7 bases are shared with TRBD1. The clonotype was recovered from a man between 18 and 29 years old with Graves disease. Sequences were derived from peripheral blood mononuclear cells (PBMCs), sampled at new diagnosis, from a patient treated with antithyroid drugs. This CDR3 is CASSGTGGGYTF. The CDR3 DNA reads TGTGCCAGCAGTGGGACAGGCGGTGGCTACACCTTC.